Each of the 17 T cell receptor beta chains below was sequenced from the same sample in a study of cytomegalovirus exposure and HLA in healthy donors. PCR used 60 Vbeta primers and 13 Jbeta primers. The table came from immunoSEQ multiplex PCR; TCRdb's copy has only in-frame clones and leaves some out. The sample includes around 99,000 clones, 70% to 80% of them seen just once. What was sequenced was PBMCs. The receptors were gathered from a young man in good health and CMV-seronegative.

This clone was detected only a few times. The chain couples TRBV6-1 to TRBJ1-1; D is unresolved. Germline V gene data show CDR1 as MNHNS and CDR2 as SASEGT. V was pared by 5 bases and J by 4 bases, with 11 bases between. CDR3 length: 13 residues. CDR3 protein: CASSREGFTEAFF. Written as DNA, the CDR3 is TGTGCCAGCAGTAGGGAGGGTTTCACTGAAGCTTTCTTT.

J is TRBJ2-3 and V is TRBV27; TRBD2 is a possible D gene (6 bases). The germline gives CDR1 MNHEY, CDR2 SMNVEV (reference sequence). The CDR3 is made up of 13 amino acids. With 5 bases removed from V and 0 bases from J, the gap between germline ends came to 6 bases. CDR3 nucleotides: TGTGCCAGCAGTGGGACTAGCACAGATACGCAGTATTTT. This codes for CASSGTSTDTQYF.

This clone was seen a handful of times. The chain links TRBV6-4 to TRBJ2-1, with a weak D call TRBD2 (6 bases). V lost 5 bases and J 0 bases, leaving 14 bases between the germline ends. Germline CDR1 is MRHNA and CDR2 is SNTAGT. This CDR3 has 16 amino acids. This CDR3 reads CASSSSGAGSYNEQFF. The CDR3 DNA reads TGTGCCAGCAGTTCGTCCGGAGCGGGCTCCTACAATGAGCAGTTCTTC.

The genes are TRBV7-3 and TRBJ2-7, with a weak D call TRBD1 (5 bases). CDR3 length: 12 residues. The ends were cut back, 4 bases at V and 6 bases at J, with 10 bases in the middle. The germline V gene has CDR1 SGHTA and CDR2 FQGTGA. The CDR3 bases are TGTGCCAGCAGCTCGACAGAGGCCGAGCAGTACTTC. Its protein product is CASSSTEAEQYF.

CDR3 coding DNA: TGTGCCAGCAGCGGAAAAGCGGGTTCCTCCTACAATGAGCAGTTCTTC. The encoded protein is CASSGKAGSSYNEQFF. The genes are TRBV7-9 and TRBJ2-1; tentatively, D is TRBD2 (6 bases). Germline CDR1 and CDR2: SEHNR and FQNEAQ (reference sequence). The V end lost 5 bases, the J end lost 0 bases, and 14 bases lay between the germline ends. The CDR3 runs to 16 residues.

The chain carries TRBV28 and TRBJ2-3; 16 nucleotides agree with TRBD2. This CDR3 is 17 amino acids long. Germline loops: CDR1 MDHEN, CDR2 SYDVKM. The trim removed 3 bases at V and 7 bases at J, leaving 7 bases unmatched. The CDR3 loop reads CASSLGLAGGPLNTQYF. The CDR3 region has the DNA TGTGCCAGCAGTTTGGGACTAGCGGGGGGGCCTTTAAATACGCAGTATTTT.

The rearrangement uses TRBV7-9 and TRBJ2-7; TRBD1 might be the D (6 bases). Trimming pared 2 bases from V and 6 bases from J, leaving 17 bases between. This CDR3 has 15 residues. From germline, CDR1 is SEHNR and CDR2 FQNEAQ (reference sequence). The DNA of the CDR3 is TGTGCCAGCAGCTTAAAGGGGGACACACCCTTCGAGCAGTACTTC. Its translation is CASSLKGDTPFEQYF.

The genes are TRBV15 and TRBJ1-2; 8 positions agree with TRBD1. CDR3 length: 15 amino acids. Germline lookup yields CDR1 LNHNV and CDR2 YYDKDF (reference sequence). V lost 3 bases and J lost 6; bases outside the gene matches: 9. In DNA form, the CDR3 reads TGTGCCACCAGCAGGCGAAGACAGGGGATCGATGGCTACACCTTC. This translates into CATSRRRQGIDGYTF.

This chain links TRBV6-1 with TRBJ2-7; D is possibly TRBD1 (6 bases). Looked up from germline, CDR1 is MNHNS and CDR2 is SASEGT. Trimming stripped 6 bases from V and 3 bases from J, with 12 bases between. The CDR3 contains 13 residues. CDR3 loop: CASSTGHHYEQYF. CDR3 sequence (DNA): TGTGCCAGCAGCACGGGACACCACTACGAGCAGTACTTC.

The rearrangement joins TRBV7-9 to TRBJ1-2; D gene uncertain. The CDR3 has 15 amino acids. Germline assignment: CDR1 SEHNR and CDR2 FQNEAQ (reference sequence). The ends were cut back, 1 base at V and 8 bases at J, with 17 bases in the middle. CDR3 sequence (DNA): TGTGCCAGCAGCTTAGGAGGTCCTTTCCGCGAGGGCTACACCTTC. It is translated as CASSLGGPFREGYTF.

The sample holds a few counts of this clone. Here the CDR3 reads CASNLLGDTRGEQYF. The CDR3 nucleotides are TGTGCCAGCAATCTCCTGGGGGACACACGGGGTGAGCAGTACTTC. V usage is TRBV6-1 and J usage is TRBJ2-7, with a weak D call TRBD1 (6 bases). Per the germline V gene, CDR1 is MNHNS and CDR2 is SASEGT. There are 15 residues in the CDR3. V was clipped by 7 bases and J by 7 bases, with 23 bases between them.

This clone has only one observation. The chain has TRBV7-9 and TRBJ2-3; tentative D call: TRBD1 (5 bases). The germline V and J ends were trimmed by 5 bases and 2 bases, with 14 bases remaining between them. CDR1 and CDR2 (germline): SEHNR, FQNEAQ (reference sequence). The CDR3 sequence is 15 residues long. The CDR3 loop is CASSPGQGNTDTQYF. CDR3 DNA: TGTGCCAGCAGCCCCGGACAAGGGAACACAGATACGCAGTATTTT.

This chain links TRBV5-4 with TRBJ1-4; no reliable D call. Trimming shortened V by 4 bases and J by 5 bases, and 12 bases separated the two germline ends. Germline CDR1 and CDR2: SGHNT and YYREEE (reference sequence). This CDR3 is 14 amino acids long. The CDR3 DNA follows: TGTGCCAGCAGCCCCCGCCCGAGGAATGAAAAACTGTTTTTT. Translated, it gives CASSPRPRNEKLFF.

The rearrangement links TRBV7-2 to TRBJ1-5; perhaps TRBD1 as D (5 bases). The germline V gene has CDR1 SGHTA and CDR2 FQGNSA. The CDR3 spans 15 residues. The V end lost 5 bases, the J end lost 0 bases, and 11 bases lay between the germline ends. The CDR3 DNA reads TGTGCCAGCAGCCAAGGGGTGGGTAGCAATCAGCCCCAGCATTTT. Amino acids: CASSQGVGSNQPQHF.

The chain recombines TRBV7-6 with TRBJ2-2; TRBD2 matches 8 bases. The CDR3 spans 16 residues. Germline V gene sequence: CDR1 SGHVS, CDR2 FNYEAQ. The V segment lost 1 base and the J segment 6 bases; nucleotides outside the gene matches: 7. CDR3 nucleotide sequence: TGTGCCAGCAGCTTAGAACTAGCGGAGAGCCCCGGGGAGCTGTTTTTT. This gives the protein CASSLELAESPGELFF.

V and J are TRBV10-3 and TRBJ1-4; TRBD1 might be the D (5 bases). Germline V CDR1 and CDR2: ENHRY, SYGVKD. The V gene lost 3 bases and the J gene lost 6 bases, with 14 bases spanning the gap. The CDR3 sequence is 15 residues long. CDR3 coding DNA: TGTGCCATCAGTGATAAGGCAGGGAGGGATGAAAAACTGTTTTTT. This encodes CAISDKAGRDEKLFF.

This rearrangement joins TRBV5-1 to TRBJ2-3, with 8 bases matching TRBD2. The CDR3 consists of 15 residues. Trimming took 0 bases from V and 4 from J; bases not matched to a gene: 4. CDR1 is SGHRS, CDR2 YFSETQ, per germline. As DNA, the CDR3 is TGCGCCAGCAGCTTGGATGGGACTAGAGCAGATACGCAGTATTTT. Protein: CASSLDGTRADTQYF.